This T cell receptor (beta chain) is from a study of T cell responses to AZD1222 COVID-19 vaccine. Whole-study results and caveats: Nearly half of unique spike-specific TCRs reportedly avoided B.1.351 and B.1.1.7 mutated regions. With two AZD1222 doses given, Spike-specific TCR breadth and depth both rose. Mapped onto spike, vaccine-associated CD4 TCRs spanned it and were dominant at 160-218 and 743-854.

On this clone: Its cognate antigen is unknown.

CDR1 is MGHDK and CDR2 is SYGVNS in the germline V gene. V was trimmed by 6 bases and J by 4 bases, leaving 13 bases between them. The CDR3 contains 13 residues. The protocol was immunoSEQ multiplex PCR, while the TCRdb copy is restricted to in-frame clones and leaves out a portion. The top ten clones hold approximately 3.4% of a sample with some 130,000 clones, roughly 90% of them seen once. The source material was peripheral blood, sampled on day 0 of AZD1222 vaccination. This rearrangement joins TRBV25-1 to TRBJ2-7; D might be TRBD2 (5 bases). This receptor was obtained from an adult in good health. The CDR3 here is CASRAGSIYEQYF. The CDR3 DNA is TGTGCCAGCAGGGCGGGCAGTATTTACGAGCAGTACTTC.